The rows below give T cell receptor beta chains drawn from one sample of a study of siplizumab effects on memory and regulatory T cells. This table comes from immunoSEQ multiplex PCR, and its TCRdb copy is limited to in-frame clones, with some not included. This sample has tens of thousands of clones, with less than 95% found just once. Sequenced input: CD8+ T cells sorted from blood. These receptors originate from a human donor in good health. Both conserved end residues are part of each CDR3. D genes are given only for firm matches. Only some rows state a clone size, as once, few, many or a class for expanded clones.

j_call d_call v_call clone_size cdr3_aa cdr3_nt
TRBJ1-1 - TRBV2 once CASKKGEGNTEAFF TGTGCCAGCAAAAAGGGGGAAGGGAACACTGAAGCTTTCTTT
TRBJ1-5 - TRBV21-1 - CASSTLKGTGDNQPQHF TGTGCCAGCAGCACCTTAAAGGGGACAGGGGACAATCAGCCCCAGCATTTT
TRBJ1-6 TRBD1 TRBV5-6 - CASSLLTGGGQSPLHF TGTGCCAGCAGCTTGCTGACAGGGGGCGGGCAGTCACCCCTCCACTTT
TRBJ1-2 TRBD1 TRBV27 - CASSLGTGRSGYTF TGTGCCAGCAGTCTTGGGACAGGGCGTAGCGGCTACACCTTC
TRBJ2-1 - TRBV4-1 - CASSQDPGRYNEQFF TGCGCCAGCAGCCAAGATCCCGGGCGATACAATGAGCAGTTCTTC
TRBJ1-2 TRBD1 TRBV5-5 once CASRDRGVLGDGYTF TGTGCCAGCAGGGACAGGGGTGTATTGGGTGATGGCTACACCTTC
TRBJ1-1 - TRBV7-9 - CASSLGGPEAFF TGTGCCAGCAGCTTAGGGGGCCCTGAAGCTTTCTTT
TRBJ2-5 TRBD1 TRBV6-1 - CAIRDRDYQETQYF TGTGCCATCCGGGACAGGGATTACCAAGAGACCCAGTACTTC
TRBJ1-5 - TRBV7-9 once CASSLGDDQPQHF TGTGCCAGCAGCTTAGGTGACGATCAGCCCCAGCATTTT
TRBJ2-3 TRBD2 TRBV5-1 - CASSLSSGGVTDTQYF TGCGCCAGCAGCTTGTCCAGCGGGGGGGTTACAGATACGCAGTATTTT
TRBJ2-7 TRBD1 TRBV14 - CASSQGGDRAHEQYF TGTGCCAGCAGCCAAGGGGGAGACAGGGCCCACGAGCAGTACTTC
TRBJ2-3 - TRBV7-8 - CASSPSRASTDTQYF TGTGCCAGCAGCCCCAGTAGGGCTAGCACAGATACGCAGTATTTT
TRBJ2-7 - TRBV6-1 - CASSEAGSGLPYEQYF TGTGCCAGCAGTGAAGCGGGGTCGGGACTTCCCTACGAGCAGTACTTC
TRBJ2-7 TRBD2 TRBV10-2 - CASSPTSGTSYEQYF TGCGCCAGCAGTCCAACTAGCGGGACCTCCTACGAGCAGTACTTC
TRBJ2-5 TRBD1 TRBV2 - CASSEALQGARETQYF TGTGCCAGCAGTGAAGCGCTCCAGGGGGCGAGAGAGACCCAGTACTTC
TRBJ1-2 - TRBV4-1 - CASSQAYTAGAPHGYTF TGCGCCAGCAGCCAAGCCTACACCGCGGGGGCACCGCATGGCTACACCTTC
TRBJ1-6 - TRBV23-1 - CASSQSDGPLHF TGCGCCAGCAGTCAATCTGACGGGCCCCTCCACTTT
TRBJ2-2 - TRBV10-3 - CAISGIGTNTGELFF TGTGCCATCAGTGGTATCGGTACCAACACCGGGGAGCTGTTTTTT
TRBJ1-3 TRBD1 TRBV19 - CATQAWAGGGNTIYF TGTGCCACCCAGGCTTGGGCAGGGGGAGGAAACACCATATATTTT
TRBJ1-5 TRBD1 TRBV27 - CASSLTGDNQPQHF TGTGCCAGCAGTTTGACAGGGGACAATCAGCCCCAGCATTTT
TRBJ2-2 - TRBV6-4 - CASSDSISVGELFF TGTGCCAGCAGTGACTCTATTAGCGTCGGGGAGCTGTTTTTT
TRBJ2-1 - TRBV30 - CAWSVTYSQLF TGTGCCTGGAGTGTAACGTACAGCCAGCTCTTC
TRBJ2-1 - TRBV6-5 - CASRFLATNEQFF TGTGCCAGCAGATTCTTAGCGACCAATGAGCAGTTCTTC
TRBJ2-3 - TRBV5-4 - CASSLTENEAGSTDTQYF TGTGCCAGCAGCTTGACAGAGAATGAGGCGGGGAGCACAGATACGCAGTATTTT
TRBJ1-2 TRBD1 TRBV10-1 - CASSEGGDRTNYGYTF TGCGCCAGCAGTGAGGGGGGGGACAGAACTAACTATGGCTACACCTTC
TRBJ1-1 TRBD1 TRBV18 - CASSPSEGQGALGDTEAFF TGTGCCAGCTCACCTTCCGAAGGACAGGGGGCACTAGGGGACACTGAAGCTTTCTTT
TRBJ2-2 - TRBV15 - CATSSSKGRPSFTGELFF TGTGCCACCAGCAGCTCCAAAGGACGACCGAGTTTCACCGGGGAGCTGTTTTTT
TRBJ1-5 - TRBV6-5 - CASSSQGSHQPQHF TGTGCCAGCAGTTCCCAGGGATCTCATCAGCCCCAGCATTTT
TRBJ1-1 - TRBV27 - CASSLSPGLGTEAFF TGTGCCAGCAGTTTATCCCCCGGACTGGGCACTGAAGCTTTCTTT
TRBJ1-1 - TRBV5-6 - CASSLVVQGGTFF TGTGCCAGCAGCTTGGTCGTACAGGGTGGAACTTTCTTT
TRBJ1-5 - TRBV28 - CASSFRPVNQPQHF TGTGCCAGCAGTTTTAGACCGGTGAATCAGCCCCAGCATTTT
TRBJ1-6 TRBD1 TRBV11-2 - CASSLGGTGKAFDNSPLHF TGTGCCAGCAGCTTAGGGGGGACAGGCAAGGCCTTCGATAATTCACCCCTCCACTTT
TRBJ2-7 - TRBV19 - CASSIRVRGEQYF TGTGCCAGTAGTATAAGAGTCCGCGGCGAGCAGTACTTC
TRBJ2-2 - TRBV30 - CAWTSGEGTGELFF TGTGCCTGGACGAGCGGAGAAGGGACCGGGGAGCTGTTTTTT
TRBJ1-1 - TRBV7-3 - CASSLLGGNTEAFF TGTGCCAGCAGCTTACTGGGGGGGAACACTGAAGCTTTCTTT
TRBJ2-7 - TRBV9 - CASSVGARTDEQYF TGTGCCAGCAGCGTCGGGGCTAGAACTGACGAGCAGTACTTC
TRBJ1-1 - TRBV29-1 - CSVVAKTEAFF TGCAGCGTTGTGGCGAAGACTGAAGCTTTCTTT
TRBJ2-1 TRBD2 TRBV5-1 - CASSFGTSGGAVVGEQFF TGCGCCAGCAGCTTTGGGACTAGCGGGGGGGCCGTAGTCGGTGAGCAGTTCTTC
TRBJ1-3 - TRBV4-1 - CASSQASWGSNTIYF TGCGCCAGCAGCCAAGCCTCGTGGGGAAGCAACACCATATATTTT
TRBJ2-7 TRBD1 TRBV7-9 - CASSPRQGAREQYF TGTGCCAGCAGCCCCCGACAGGGGGCCCGGGAGCAGTACTTC
TRBJ2-7 TRBD2 TRBV30 - CAWSTGRAYEQYF TGTGCCTGGAGCACCGGGAGGGCCTACGAGCAGTACTTC
TRBJ1-1 TRBD1 TRBV29-1 few CSDRGGGGAEAFF TGCAGCGACAGGGGCGGTGGAGGGGCTGAAGCTTTCTTT
TRBJ1-1 TRBD1 TRBV4-1 - CASSHHHGTGAKGAEAFF TGCGCCAGCAGCCACCACCACGGGACAGGGGCGAAGGGCGCTGAAGCTTTCTTT
TRBJ2-2 TRBD2 TRBV5-8 - CASSLVSLAGVTGELFF TGTGCCAGCAGCTTGGTTTCACTAGCGGGAGTCACCGGGGAGCTGTTTTTT
TRBJ1-1 - TRBV6-1 - CASTPTGPNTEAFF TGTGCCAGCACGCCGACAGGACCCAACACTGAAGCTTTCTTT
TRBJ1-1 - TRBV6-5 few CASSYTGGAFEAFF TGTGCCAGCAGTTACACTGGGGGAGCCTTTGAAGCTTTCTTT
TRBJ2-1 TRBD2 TRBV29-1 - CSTTSGSSYNEQFF TGCAGCACTACTAGCGGGAGCTCCTACAATGAGCAGTTCTTC